Each of the 2 T cell receptor beta chains below was sequenced from the same sample in a study of blood T cell repertoires in COVID-19. Data came from immunoSEQ multiplex PCR; TCRdb stores just in-frame clones and leaves some out. The table includes over 100,000 clones, about four fifths detected once. What was sequenced was peripheral blood. The receptors stem from a human donor in a cohort sampled during active COVID-19.

The chain joins TRBV27 to TRBJ1-5, with 7 bases matching TRBD1. The V and J ends lost 2 bases and 7 bases, in that order; junction bases with no gene match: 2. The CDR3 contains 13 residues. Germline assignment: CDR1 MNHEY and CDR2 SMNVEV (reference sequence). The CDR3 nucleotides read TGTGCCAGCAGTTTAAACAGGGGACAGCCCCAGCATTTT. It translates to CASSLNRGQPQHF.

Here the CDR3 DNA reads TGTGCCTCCCAATCGAACACTGAAGCTTTCTTT. Its protein product is CASQSNTEAFF. This chain connects TRBV13 to TRBJ1-1; D not certain. CDR3 size: 11 residues. The V gene lost 11 bases and the J gene lost 1 base, with 8 bases spanning the gap. From germline, CDR1 is PRHDT and CDR2 FYEKMQ (reference sequence). The full variable domain, its missing parts supplied by reference TRBV13 and TRBJ1-1, is AAGVIQSPRHLIKEKRETATLKCYPIPRHDTVYWYQQGPGQDPQFLISFYEKMQSDKGSIPDRFSAQQFSDYHSELNMSSLELGDSALYFCASQSNTEAFFGQGTRLTVV.